This TCR beta chain was obtained from a study of Ad26.COV2.S vaccination and SARS-CoV-2 variants. Broader study findings: Responses of T cells in total may have been underestimated by the TCR breadth and depth analyses. Measurement of non-spike TCR breadth gave similar results in vaccine and placebo recipients.

Clones were sequenced by immunoSEQ multiplex PCR, and TCRdb holds only the in-frame ones, with some missing. The sample has some 500,000 clones, roughly 89% seen once. The treatment is: some 20 received Ad26.COV2.S at low or high dose, single or two shots; about 5 received placebo; per-sample allocation not given. Day 63 after the first vaccine or placebo injection was the time point for sampling. At a Boston site, the person donating was an adult of 18-55 years. This clone was counted only a few times. The antigen is undetermined. V was shortened by 4 bases and J by 14 bases, with 16 bases between the two germline ends. CDR3 length: 13 amino acids. CDR1 and CDR2 from the germline V gene are SGHRS and YFSETQ.

Specimen: peripheral blood, collected in a trial of Ad26.COV2.S vaccine versus placebo. The chain combines TRBV5-1 with TRBJ2-6; the D call may be TRBD1 or TRBD2 (5 bases each). The source of this sequence is a person between 18 and 65 years old who received the Ad26.COV2.S COVID-19 vaccine or a placebo. CDR3 nucleotide sequence: TGCGCCAGCAGCCCGGCCGGGACCCTCTTCCTGACTTTC. This encodes CASSPAGTLFLTF.